The 9 T cell receptor beta chains in this list originate from one sample, sequenced in a study of CD8+ T cells in alopecia areata (dated by TCRdb to the late 2010s). The library was built by means of the immunoSEQ multiplex PCR assay. To provide template for TCR sequencing, every sample had RNA extracted and reverse transcribed into cDNA. TCRdb limited this immuneACCESS table to in-frame rearrangements with V and J called. A share of clones is missing; checked studies link under half to unresolved V genes, and the rest is unexplained. The sample has roughly 190,000 clones on record, roughly three fifths of them singletons. Jointly, the top ten make up about 0.65% of the sample. Reading the label with the study, this specimen's time point is: less than five weeks on oral tofacitinib. Sample treatment or condition, as interpreted from the label and publication: oral pan-JAK inhibitor, 5-10 mg twice daily.

This specimen consisted of CD4+ T cells sorted from blood, obtained at week 4, from a patient treated with tofacitinib. The source of these receptors is a human donor with alopecia areata.

This clone was recorded a few times. The V and J genes are TRBV7-9 and TRBJ2-5, with D uncertain. Per the germline V gene, CDR1 is SEHNR and CDR2 is FQNEAQ (reference sequence). Trimming shortened V by 5 bases and J by 4 bases, and 8 bases separated the two germline ends. The CDR3 loop spans 12 amino acids. The CDR3 region is CASSLYPETQYF. The CDR3 DNA is TGTGCCAGCAGCCTCTACCCAGAGACCCAGTACTTC.

This sequence joins TRBV30 and TRBJ2-3; 8 nucleotides line up with TRBD2. With 0 bases clipped from V and 0 bases from J, the junction kept 11 bases outside the gene matches. Germline V CDR1 and CDR2: GTSNPN, SVGIG (reference sequence). The CDR3 covers 18 residues. CDR3 sequence (DNA): TGTGCCTGGAGTGTAATCCGGGAGGGGATTCCTAGCACAGATACGCAGTATTTT. As protein: CAWSVIREGIPSTDTQYF.

This clone appeared a single time. This chain connects TRBV7-9 to TRBJ1-5; D unclear. V lost 2 bases, J lost 5 bases, and 7 bases lay in between. Germline V gene data show CDR1 as SEHNR and CDR2 as FQNEAQ (reference sequence). The CDR3 consists of 13 residues. CDR3 bases: TGTGCCAGCAGCTTAACCCTTGATCAGCCCCAGCATTTT. Protein: CASSLTLDQPQHF.

V usage is TRBV4-2 and J usage is TRBJ2-3; TRBD2 matches 8 bases. Germline V CDR1 and CDR2: LGHNA, YNFKEQ. V was pared by 8 bases and J by 6 bases, with 4 bases of the junction left unmatched. CDR3 length: 12 residues. In nucleotides, the CDR3 is TGTGCCAGCGCCGCGGGGGGCGATACGCAGTATTTT. It specifies CASAAGGDTQYF.

The rearrangement links TRBV19 to TRBJ2-2, with D possibly TRBD1 on 5 matching bases. The V gene's germline CDR1 is LNHDA and CDR2 SQIVND (reference sequence). This CDR3 has 13 amino acids. The V end was cut by 7 bases, the J end by 4 bases, with 10 bases between. In nucleotides, the CDR3 is TGTGCCAGTAAGGGGTCGGGCACCGGGGAGCTGTTTTTT. It is translated as CASKGSGTGELFF.

The gene calls are TRBV29-1 and TRBJ2-5, with TRBD2 matching over 7 bases. With 4 bases clipped from V and 5 bases from J, the junction kept 4 bases outside the gene matches. Germline CDR1 SQVTM, CDR2 ANQGSEA. The CDR3 is 12 residues long. CDR3 loop: CSVAPGRETQYF. In nucleotides, the CDR3 is TGCAGCGTTGCTCCCGGGAGGGAGACCCAGTACTTC. Full variable domain (missing parts from reference TRBV29-1 and TRBJ2-5): SAVISQKPSRDICQRGTSLTIQCQVDSQVTMMFWYRQQPGQSLTLIATANQGSEATYESGFVIDKFPISRPNLTFSTLTVSNMSPEDSSIYLCSVAPGRETQYFGPGTRLLVL.

The chain employs TRBV30 and TRBJ2-1; D is undetermined. Per the germline V gene, CDR1 is GTSNPN and CDR2 is SVGIG (reference sequence). Trimming removed 4 bases at V and 2 bases at J, with 9 bases between. The CDR3 extends over 13 amino acids. CDR3 in amino acids: CAWKASTYNEQFF. The CDR3 DNA reads as TGTGCCTGGAAAGCAAGCACCTACAATGAGCAGTTCTTC.

This clone was seen a handful of times. The rearrangement joins TRBV29-1 to TRBJ1-2; 8 nucleotides align to TRBD1. V lost 6 bases and J lost 2; bases outside the gene matches: 11. The CDR3 totals 15 residues. CDR1 SQVTM and CDR2 ANQGSEA come from the germline V gene. The CDR3 protein is CSVLKAGTGNYGYTF. The CDR3 region has the DNA TGCAGCGTCCTTAAAGCCGGGACAGGCAACTATGGCTACACCTTC.

The chain has TRBV29-1 and TRBJ1-2; D not certain. The CDR3 covers 13 residues. CDR1 is SQVTM and CDR2 is ANQGSEA in the germline V gene. Trimming removed 6 bases at V and 4 bases at J, with 15 bases between. The CDR3: CSVGPEGIYGYTF. DNA of the CDR3: TGCAGCGTCGGGCCCGAGGGTATCTATGGCTACACCTTC.